This T cell receptor beta chain was captured by sequencing in a study of radiotherapy plus CTLA-4 blockade in lung cancer. Study-wide results and caveats: Some TCR clones had been derived from tumors. These clones expanded in peripheral blood after radiotherapy plus ipilimumab. Early blood T cell clone dynamics, with interferon-beta, were reported to best predict response.

The data were produced by immunoSEQ multiplex PCR, yet TCRdb's version contains in-frame clones alone and is incomplete. The sample records about 87,000 clones, around 84% being singletons. Germline V lookup: CDR1 WSHSY, CDR2 SAAADI. This CDR3 comprises 16 residues. V was trimmed by 0 bases and J by 4 bases, leaving 15 bases between them. Of note for this clone: Its antigen remains unknown.

This clonotype originated in a human donor with non-small cell lung cancer that progressed on radiotherapy plus ipilimumab. V and J are TRBV10-2 and TRBJ1-2, with D hard to call. The sequencing used peripheral blood, collected from a patient treated with radiotherapy plus ipilimumab. The CDR3 sequence is CASSESRWGPGYGYTF. The CDR3 DNA is TGCGCCAGCAGTGAGTCCCGCTGGGGTCCCGGCTATGGCTACACCTTC.